This is a list of T cell receptor beta chains from one sample in a study of blood T cell repertoires in COVID-19. The assay was immunoSEQ multiplex PCR, and TCRdb's table has in-frame clones only and misses some. The sample holds roughly 430,000 clones, roughly 88% seen once. Material for sequencing was PBMCs or T cells enriched from blood (not recorded which). These receptors came from a young woman who had been exposed to COVID-19. Both conserved end residues are part of each CDR3. The order of the fields is V gene, D gene, clone size, J gene, CDR3 DNA, CDR3 protein. A D gene is named only where the DNA matches it firmly. The listing skips clone size in some rows; elsewhere it reads once, few, many or a size class.

TRBV2	NA	NA	TRBJ1-5	TGTGCCAGCAGTGATAATATCGGGAATCAGCCCCAGCATTTT	CASSDNIGNQPQHF
TRBV19	TRBD1	NA	TRBJ1-4	TGTGCCAGTAGCTGGACAGGAGCCAATGAAAAACTGTTTTTT	CASSWTGANEKLFF
TRBV28	NA	once	TRBJ1-1	TGTGCCAGCCATGAATCCCGAGGGGGACGGACTGAAGCTTTCTTT	CASHESRGGRTEAFF
TRBV4-3	TRBD1	NA	TRBJ1-1	TGCGCCAGCAGCCAAGATAGGGACAGTAACACTGAAGCTTTCTTT	CASSQDRDSNTEAFF
TRBV11-2	NA	NA	TRBJ1-2	TGTGCCAGCAGCGTCGGACATTCGGCTGGCTACACCTTC	CASSVGHSAGYTF
TRBV24-1	NA	NA	TRBJ2-7	TGTGCCACCAGTGACGGGTACGGGAACGAGCAGTACTTC	CATSDGYGNEQYF
TRBV6-4	NA	NA	TRBJ1-3	TGTGCCAGCCCCCAGAGATACACATCGGGGAACACCATATATTTT	CASPQRYTSGNTIYF
TRBV19	TRBD2	NA	TRBJ2-2	TGTGCCAGTAGTATCCCCCTGCTAGCGGGAGGGCCCTCGGGCACCGGGGAGCTGTTTTTT	CASSIPLLAGGPSGTGELFF
TRBV7-2	TRBD2	NA	TRBJ2-5	TGTGCCAGCAGCTTGGGGGTAGCGGGGACCCAAGAGACCCAGTACTTC	CASSLGVAGTQETQYF
TRBV19	TRBD2	once	TRBJ2-1	TGTGCCAGTAGTTCAACCGGGACTAGATATCGTGATGAGCAGTTCTTC	CASSSTGTRYRDEQFF
TRBV4-2	NA	NA	TRBJ2-7	TGTGCCAGCAGCCAAGATCGGGACTCCCTCTACGAGCAGTACTTC	CASSQDRDSLYEQYF
TRBV5-4	NA	NA	TRBJ1-6	TGTGCCAGCAGCTTGATATCAGGAGGAGGGGAGGCACCCCTCCACTTT	CASSLISGGGEAPLHF
TRBV12-3/TRBV12-4	NA	NA	TRBJ2-1	TGTGCCAGCAGTTTAAATCTCGGGAAGGGGCAGTTCTTC	CASSLNLGKGQFF
TRBV5-6	NA	NA	TRBJ1-2	TGTGCCAGCAGTGACAGCCTCTGGGCAGGGAAGGGCGGCTACACCTTC	CASSDSLWAGKGGYTF
TRBV28	NA	NA	TRBJ1-5	TGTGCCAGCAGTGGATCAGGGGGCAATCAGCCCCAGCATTTT	CASSGSGGNQPQHF
TRBV30	NA	NA	TRBJ1-6	TGTGCCTGGAGCCCTTATGGGGGGGGTAATTCACCCCTCCACTTT	CAWSPYGGGNSPLHF
TRBV2	TRBD1	NA	TRBJ1-1	TGTGCCAGCAGTAGACAGGGTGGGACTGAAGCTTTCTTT	CASSRQGGTEAFF
TRBV3-1/TRBV3-2	TRBD1	NA	TRBJ1-2	TGTGCCAGCAGCCAAGGGGACAGTCAGGCACGAGGCTACACCTTC	CASSQGDSQARGYTF
TRBV7-2	NA	NA	TRBJ2-1	TGTGCCAGCAGCTTAGGGCTTGACTTTTCGAGGCGGAATGAGCAGTTCTTC	CASSLGLDFSRRNEQFF
TRBV7-8	TRBD1	once	TRBJ2-3	TGTGCCATTAACATGGGGGACAGGGGAAGGACAGATACGCAGTATTTT	CAINMGDRGRTDTQYF
TRBV30	TRBD2	NA	TRBJ2-3	TGTGCCTTTCATTTCACTAGCGGGGGAACAGATACGCAGTATTTT	CAFHFTSGGTDTQYF
TRBV7-9	NA	NA	TRBJ2-1	TGTGCCAGCAGCCCAGGACTAAACATCAATGAGCAGTTCTTC	CASSPGLNINEQFF
TRBV7-9	TRBD1	NA	TRBJ2-7	TGTGCCAGCAGCTTAACAGGGGACGAGCAGTACTTC	CASSLTGDEQYF
TRBV27	TRBD1	NA	TRBJ1-5	TGTGCCAGCAGTTTTCAGGGGGCGAATCAGCCCCAGCATTTT	CASSFQGANQPQHF
TRBV3-1/TRBV3-2	TRBD1	NA	TRBJ2-5	TGTGCCAGCAGCCAAGAGATGGGACAGCCCCAAGAGACCCAGTACTTC	CASSQEMGQPQETQYF
TRBV4-1	NA	once	TRBJ2-1	TGCGCCAGCAGCCGAGTTCAAAGTGCGGACAATGAGCAGTTCTTC	CASSRVQSADNEQFF
TRBV2	NA	NA	TRBJ1-4	TGTGCCAGCAGTGAAGCGCTTGGGGGGGAAAAACTGTTTTTT	CASSEALGGEKLFF
TRBV19	TRBD2	NA	TRBJ2-7	TGTGCCAGTAGTGGGGGACTAGCGGGAGGGGACTACGAGCAGTACTTC	CASSGGLAGGDYEQYF
TRBV27	NA	NA	TRBJ1-2	TGTGCCAGCAGTTTGTGGGCAGGGGATGGCTACACCTTC	CASSLWAGDGYTF
TRBV7-2	NA	NA	TRBJ2-7	TGTGCCAGCAGCTTAGAAAGACTCCTTACCTACGAGCAGTACTTC	CASSLERLLTYEQYF
TRBV7-6	NA	NA	TRBJ1-4	TGTGCCAGCAGCTTAGTAGGGAGTAGTGGTGAAAAACTGTTTTTT	CASSLVGSSGEKLFF
TRBV28	TRBD1	NA	TRBJ1-5	TGTGCCAGCGTCACAGGGGGCAATCAGCCCCAGCATTTT	CASVTGGNQPQHF
TRBV28	TRBD2	NA	TRBJ2-7	TGTGCCAGCAGCTCCTTTGGACTAGCGGGGTCCTACGAGCAGTACTTC	CASSSFGLAGSYEQYF